This T cell receptor beta chain was recovered during a study of radiotherapy plus CTLA-4 blockade in lung cancer. On the study more broadly: Objective responses arose in roughly 20% of patients, and 25% to 40% experienced disease control.

It was focal radiation plus CTLA-4 blockade with ipilimumab that patients with chemo-refractory metastatic non-small-cell lung cancer received. Remarks on this clone: Its antigen is unknown.

Per germline, CDR1 WSHSY and CDR2 SAAADI. CDR3 size: 15 residues. V lost 3 bases to trimming and J lost 4 bases; unmatched junction nucleotides: 7. Study-level points and caveats: Among blood TCR repertoires after radiotherapy plus ipilimumab, tumor-derived clones expanded. Dynamics of early blood T cell clones, together with interferon-beta, were reportedly the best predictors of response.

TCRdb's table, derived via immunoSEQ multiplex PCR, lists solely in-frame clones and lacks some. The sample contains over 70,000 clones, approximately 86% of which appear only once. The source is a human donor with non-small cell lung cancer who had a partial response to radiotherapy plus ipilimumab. The gene calls are TRBV10-2 and TRBJ2-7; 9 bases match TRBD2. Source: peripheral blood, taken from a patient treated with radiotherapy plus ipilimumab. This chain's CDR3 is CASSDRGLAPYEQYF. Here the CDR3 DNA reads TGCGCCAGCAGTGATCGGGGACTAGCACCTTACGAGCAGTACTTC.